The rows below give T cell receptor beta chains drawn from one sample of a study of T cell repertoires in cytomegalovirus infection. A single record per CDR3 protein comes from TCRdb applying MiXCR to the reads. This sample has some 280,000 distinct CDR3 sequences, with approximately 14% found just once. The sequenced sample consisted of PBMCs. These TCRs come from a human donor in good health (CMV status not recorded). Some clones in this sample may be carry-over from other donors' samples. Each CDR3 is given with its conserved first and last residue. The order of the fields is clone size, J gene, D gene, V gene, CDR3 DNA, CDR3 protein. D genes are given only for firm matches. Clone sizes are given selectively: once, few, many, or a class where the clone is expanded.

size: -; J: TRBJ2-2; D: -; V: TRBV20-1; DNA: TGCAGTGCTAGATCCCGGCAGGGGATAGGTGGCACCGGGGAGCTGTTTTTT; CDR3: CSARSRQGIGGTGELFF
size: few; J: TRBJ1-1; D: -; V: TRBV7-1; DNA: TGTGCCAGCAGCCCCGATTCGAGCGGGAACACTGAAGCTTTCTTT; CDR3: CASSPDSSGNTEAFF
size: -; J: TRBJ2-7; D: TRBD2; V: TRBV2; DNA: TGTGCCAGCAGTGCTAGCGGGGGCCACTACGAGCAGTACTTC; CDR3: CASSASGGHYEQYF
size: few; J: TRBJ2-1; D: TRBD2; V: TRBV20-1; DNA: TGCAGTGTCAGTGCTCAGCGGGAGGGGAAGGGGCAGTTCTTC; CDR3: CSVSAQREGKGQFF
size: few; J: TRBJ1-1; D: TRBD1; V: TRBV6-4; DNA: TGTGCCAGCAGGCAAACAGGGGAAATCACTGAAGCTTTCTTT; CDR3: CASRQTGEITEAFF
size: many; J: TRBJ1-1; D: TRBD1; V: TRBV7-2; DNA: TGTGCCAGCAGCAGGGGGACAGGGGGTTCCTGGGACACTGAAGCTTTCTTT; CDR3: CASSRGTGGSWDTEAFF
size: many; J: TRBJ2-7; D: TRBD2; V: TRBV7-2; DNA: TGTGCCAGCAGCTCCCCAGGACTAGGGGCGTGGGAGCAGTACTTC; CDR3: CASSSPGLGAWEQYF
size: -; J: TRBJ2-3; D: -; V: TRBV5-3; DNA: TGTGCCAGCAGCTTATTTGGGGCCGACACGCAGTATTTT; CDR3: CASSLFGADTQYF
size: many; J: TRBJ2-7; D: TRBD1; V: TRBV7-8; DNA: TGTGCCAGCAGCTCTAGGGACAGGGAGGTCTACGAGCAGTACTTC; CDR3: CASSSRDREVYEQYF
size: many; J: TRBJ2-1; D: TRBD1; V: TRBV12-3/TRBV12-4; DNA: TGTGCCAGCAGTTTTTGGGACAGGGCCCGCAATGAGCAGTTCTTC; CDR3: CASSFWDRARNEQFF
size: many; J: TRBJ2-3; D: -; V: TRBV7-8; DNA: TGTGCCAGCAGCCCCCCTCGGGGTGGCACAGATACGCAGTATTTT; CDR3: CASSPPRGGTDTQYF
size: -; J: TRBJ1-2; D: -; V: TRBV7-6; DNA: TGTGCCAGCAGCCCCCAGCGGGGGGCGGCTGGCTACACCTTC; CDR3: CASSPQRGAAGYTF
size: many; J: TRBJ1-1; D: -; V: TRBV20-1; DNA: TGCAGTGCTAGAGGGCAGAAAGCAACTGAAGCTTTCTTT; CDR3: CSARGQKATEAFF
size: many; J: TRBJ2-3; D: -; V: TRBV7-2; DNA: TGTGCCAGCAGCTTTCTGGGGGGCGCAACAGATACGCAGTATTTT; CDR3: CASSFLGGATDTQYF
size: many; J: TRBJ2-7; D: -; V: TRBV5-5; DNA: TGTGCCAGCAGCCGCCTCGGGACCAACAACTACGAGCAGTACTTC; CDR3: CASSRLGTNNYEQYF
size: few; J: TRBJ2-7; D: -; V: TRBV6-1; DNA: TGTGCCGGCTCACGAGACCTCTACGAGCAGTACTTC; CDR3: CAGSRDLYEQYF
size: many; J: TRBJ2-5; D: -; V: TRBV20-1; DNA: TGCAGTGCTACTAGGACCGGCCTCAAGCGAGAGACCCAGTACTTC; CDR3: CSATRTGLKRETQYF
size: -; J: TRBJ2-1; D: -; V: TRBV6-2/TRBV6-3; DNA: TGTGCCAGCAGTTCTATTGGAGGGGGCGCTTTCAATGAGCAGTTCTTC; CDR3: CASSSIGGGAFNEQFF
size: many; J: TRBJ2-3; D: TRBD2; V: TRBV7-2; DNA: TGTGCCAGCAGCTCATTCCGCGGGGGGATTCAGGATACGCAGTATTTT; CDR3: CASSSFRGGIQDTQYF
size: -; J: TRBJ1-2; D: -; V: TRBV7-6; DNA: TGTGCCAGCAGCTTAGCGACCGGGACTCTTAACTATGGCTACACCTTC; CDR3: CASSLATGTLNYGYTF
size: many; J: TRBJ2-1; D: -; V: TRBV7-3; DNA: TGTGCCAGCAGCTTAGGGCTAGCCAACAATGAGCAGTTCTTC; CDR3: CASSLGLANNEQFF
size: -; J: TRBJ2-1; D: TRBD2; V: TRBV7-4; DNA: TGTGCCAGCAGCTTATCCGGGGGGGCTTGGGATGAGCAGTTCTTC; CDR3: CASSLSGGAWDEQFF
size: -; J: TRBJ1-5; D: TRBD1; V: TRBV9; DNA: TGTGCCAGCAGTAGGACAGGCGTTAGCAATCAGCCCCAGCATTTT; CDR3: CASSRTGVSNQPQHF
size: many; J: TRBJ2-7; D: -; V: TRBV29-1; DNA: TGCAGCATCACGAGGGGTTCCTACGAGCAGTACTTC; CDR3: CSITRGSYEQYF
size: -; J: TRBJ2-7; D: -; V: TRBV7-9; DNA: TGTGCCAGCAGTAATGGGGGGCACTACGAGCAGTACTTC; CDR3: CASSNGGHYEQYF
size: few; J: TRBJ1-4; D: -; V: TRBV29-1; DNA: TGCAGCGTTGTTCAGGGACTTAATGAAAAACTGTTTTTT; CDR3: CSVVQGLNEKLFF
size: -; J: TRBJ2-7; D: -; V: TRBV15; DNA: TGTGCCACCAGCAGAGGACAGTTCTACGAGCAGTACTTC; CDR3: CATSRGQFYEQYF
size: few; J: TRBJ2-7; D: -; V: TRBV3-1; DNA: TGTGCCAGCAGCCAAGCTCCGGACTACGAGCAGTACTTC; CDR3: CASSQAPDYEQYF
size: many; J: TRBJ2-3; D: TRBD2; V: TRBV7-2; DNA: TGTGCCAGCAGCCAGCCCAGCGGGATTTTAGATACGCAGTATTTT; CDR3: CASSQPSGILDTQYF
size: few; J: TRBJ2-1; D: TRBD2; V: TRBV29-1; DNA: TGCAGCGCCGGGGGGAATGAGCAGTTCTTC; CDR3: CSAGGNEQFF
size: -; J: TRBJ1-2; D: -; V: TRBV19; DNA: TGTGCCAGTAGTATCCCAGACGCAGGCAACTATGGCTACACCTTC; CDR3: CASSIPDAGNYGYTF
size: many; J: TRBJ1-2; D: TRBD1; V: TRBV12-3/TRBV12-4; DNA: TGTGCCAGCAGTTCGGGACAGTCCCTTAACTATGGCTACACCTTC; CDR3: CASSSGQSLNYGYTF
size: few; J: TRBJ1-5; D: -; V: TRBV28; DNA: TGTGCCAGCAGTTTGGTTGGGGAGGACCAGCCCCAGCATTTT; CDR3: CASSLVGEDQPQHF
size: many; J: TRBJ1-3; D: TRBD1; V: TRBV7-2; DNA: TGTGCCAGCAGCGGGGGACAGGGCGGCTCTGGAAACACCATATATTTT; CDR3: CASSGGQGGSGNTIYF